These T cell receptor beta chains were read from a single sample in a study of blood T cell repertoires in COVID-19. The table came from immunoSEQ multiplex PCR; TCRdb's copy has only in-frame clones and leaves some out. This sample has over 200,000 clones; 84% occur once, and the top ten carry about a sixth. Material for sequencing was peripheral blood. The receptors shown here come from a woman of 80 years or more with active or convalescent COVID-19. The conserved cysteine and the conserved F or W are not part of the CDR3 here. Fields, in order: D gene, J gene, V gene, CDR3 protein. A D gene is named only where the DNA matches it firmly.

d_gene: .
j_gene: TRBJ2-5
v_gene: TRBV19
CDR3aa: ASSTPTGKFRY

d_gene: .
j_gene: TRBJ1-1
v_gene: TRBV29-1
CDR3aa: STSGAGGTEAF

d_gene: TRBD2
j_gene: TRBJ2-3
v_gene: TRBV5-4
CDR3aa: ASSIPSGGGASDTQY

d_gene: TRBD2
j_gene: TRBJ2-1
v_gene: TRBV4-1
CDR3aa: ASSFLLAGELSDNEQF

d_gene: .
j_gene: TRBJ2-3
v_gene: TRBV6-5
CDR3aa: ASSRGLRDTQY

d_gene: .
j_gene: TRBJ1-3
v_gene: TRBV6-2/TRBV6-3
CDR3aa: ASSYGGVGNTIY

d_gene: TRBD1
j_gene: TRBJ2-1
v_gene: TRBV7-2
CDR3aa: ASSSQQGGYNEQF

d_gene: .
j_gene: TRBJ1-2
v_gene: TRBV10-1
CDR3aa: ASSERGLKANYGYT

d_gene: TRBD2
j_gene: TRBJ2-1
v_gene: TRBV9
CDR3aa: ASSVGSGGSILDEQF

d_gene: TRBD2
j_gene: TRBJ2-6
v_gene: TRBV7-8
CDR3aa: ASSLGVAGAISGANVLT

d_gene: .
j_gene: TRBJ1-2
v_gene: TRBV28
CDR3aa: ASSPTANYGYT

d_gene: .
j_gene: TRBJ2-3
v_gene: TRBV10-3
CDR3aa: AISERVEADTQY

d_gene: TRBD1
j_gene: TRBJ1-1
v_gene: TRBV29-1
CDR3aa: SAGQGAQNTEAF

d_gene: TRBD1
j_gene: TRBJ1-2
v_gene: TRBV6-5
CDR3aa: ASSYRDRGLSYGYT

d_gene: .
j_gene: TRBJ2-1
v_gene: TRBV11-3
CDR3aa: ASSSPTSWAYNEQF

d_gene: TRBD1
j_gene: TRBJ2-3
v_gene: TRBV19
CDR3aa: ASSVTGTDTQY

d_gene: .
j_gene: TRBJ1-4
v_gene: TRBV6-2/TRBV6-3
CDR3aa: ASSYSHQEKLF

d_gene: TRBD1
j_gene: TRBJ1-3
v_gene: TRBV9
CDR3aa: ASSVAPTGESGNTIY

d_gene: .
j_gene: TRBJ1-2
v_gene: TRBV30
CDR3aa: AWSVDRRGYGYT

d_gene: TRBD2
j_gene: TRBJ2-1
v_gene: TRBV19
CDR3aa: ASTLGGLAGGYNEQF

d_gene: TRBD2
j_gene: TRBJ2-1
v_gene: TRBV3-1/TRBV3-2
CDR3aa: ASRGGSYNEQF

d_gene: .
j_gene: TRBJ1-5
v_gene: TRBV7-2
CDR3aa: ASSSPGLGQPQH

d_gene: .
j_gene: TRBJ1-4
v_gene: TRBV4-1
CDR3aa: ASSRGGWGAEKLF

d_gene: .
j_gene: TRBJ1-2
v_gene: TRBV6-2/TRBV6-3
CDR3aa: ASSFRGQGLANYGYT

d_gene: .
j_gene: TRBJ1-6
v_gene: TRBV7-2
CDR3aa: ASSPPRALNSPLH

d_gene: .
j_gene: TRBJ2-5
v_gene: TRBV6-5
CDR3aa: AISNGGLGETQY

d_gene: TRBD2
j_gene: TRBJ2-1
v_gene: TRBV19
CDR3aa: ASSASVRTSAPSSYNEQF

d_gene: TRBD2
j_gene: TRBJ2-1
v_gene: TRBV6-2/TRBV6-3
CDR3aa: ASSPRPQGTSGSNEQF

d_gene: TRBD2
j_gene: TRBJ2-4
v_gene: TRBV5-4
CDR3aa: ASSASSGVASAQY

d_gene: TRBD1
j_gene: TRBJ1-4
v_gene: TRBV5-1
CDR3aa: ASSATGGDANEKLF

d_gene: .
j_gene: TRBJ1-2
v_gene: TRBV7-2
CDR3aa: ASSLTIRDIDGYT

d_gene: .
j_gene: TRBJ2-3
v_gene: TRBV27
CDR3aa: ASSPTGTPQDTQY

d_gene: .
j_gene: TRBJ1-2
v_gene: TRBV9
CDR3aa: ASSVASQGFGYT

d_gene: TRBD2
j_gene: TRBJ2-1
v_gene: TRBV30
CDR3aa: AWSLRTSGGDEQF

d_gene: .
j_gene: TRBJ1-2
v_gene: TRBV6-1
CDR3aa: ASSDQGRTGYT

d_gene: TRBD1
j_gene: TRBJ1-6
v_gene: TRBV11-2
CDR3aa: ASSLRGQGNSPLH

d_gene: .
j_gene: TRBJ1-2
v_gene: TRBV6-5
CDR3aa: ASRGSLKGYT

d_gene: TRBD1
j_gene: TRBJ1-2
v_gene: TRBV29-1
CDR3aa: SVAFGGQGAYYGYT

d_gene: .
j_gene: TRBJ2-7
v_gene: TRBV9
CDR3aa: ASSVQGLPYEQY

d_gene: .
j_gene: TRBJ1-2
v_gene: TRBV20-1
CDR3aa: SSGTNYGYT

d_gene: .
j_gene: TRBJ2-5
v_gene: TRBV7-9
CDR3aa: ASSLVRETQY

d_gene: TRBD2
j_gene: TRBJ2-5
v_gene: TRBV11-2
CDR3aa: ASSFGAGGLQETQY

d_gene: TRBD1
j_gene: TRBJ1-6
v_gene: TRBV4-1
CDR3aa: ASSQTRQGDNSPLH

d_gene: TRBD2
j_gene: TRBJ2-1
v_gene: TRBV6-6
CDR3aa: ASSSGTSLGEQF

d_gene: .
j_gene: TRBJ2-3
v_gene: TRBV6-5
CDR3aa: ASSLGGFTDTQY

d_gene: .
j_gene: TRBJ1-2
v_gene: TRBV30
CDR3aa: AWSGGKGRGGRYT